This T cell receptor (beta chain) was recorded in a study of blood T cell repertoires in COVID-19. Study-level background: Acute and convalescent COVID-19 specimens originated in the United States, Italy and Spain.

The data were produced by immunoSEQ multiplex PCR, yet TCRdb's version contains in-frame clones alone and is incomplete. The sample holds about 240,000 clones; around 90% are singletons and the top ten take 7.2%. The sample comprised peripheral blood. This clonotype was obtained from a man aged 55 to 70 who had recovered from COVID-19.

The CDR3 DNA is TGCGCCAGCAGCTTGGCCCGGGATTACTCCTACGAGCAGTACTTC. Translating it yields CASSLARDYSYEQYF. The rearrangement joins TRBV5-1 to TRBJ2-7; the D gene is possibly TRBD2 (5 bases). The V and J ends lost 0 bases and 0 bases respectively, with 10 bases between them. This CDR3 spans 15 amino acids. Looked up from germline, CDR1 is SGHRS and CDR2 is YFSETQ.